Following are 22 T cell receptor beta chains from one sample sequenced in a study of OX40 agonist ivuxolimab in advanced cancers. Clones were read by immunoSEQ multiplex PCR, and TCRdb kept only the in-frame ones, dropping some. The table shows roughly 83,000 clones, with roughly 80% occurring only once. This specimen consisted of CD4+ or CD8+ T cells sorted from blood, obtained in a trial of the OX40 agonist ivuxolimab. All receptors derive from an adult with an advanced solid tumor such as melanoma, head and neck, liver or kidney cancer.

J is TRBJ1-3 and V is TRBV7-2; tentatively, D is TRBD1 (6 bases). The CDR3 contains 17 residues. Germline loops: CDR1 SGHTA, CDR2 FQGNSA. V dropped 5 bases and J dropped 0 bases, with 17 bases sitting between them. The CDR3 sequence: CASSPSPGHSSGNTIYF. The CDR3 bases are TGTGCCAGCAGCCCCTCGCCGGGACATAGCTCTGGAAACACCATATATTTT.

V usage is TRBV5-8 and J usage is TRBJ1-5; 8 nucleotides match TRBD1. Germline CDR1 is SGHTS and CDR2 is YDEGEE. This CDR3 is built from 16 residues. V trimming: 4 bases; J trimming: 3 bases; junction bases outside the gene matches: 9. Here the CDR3 reads CASSPGTGIDNQPQHF. The CDR3 DNA follows: TGTGCCAGCAGCCCCGGGACAGGAATTGACAATCAGCCCCAGCATTTT. Using reference TRBV5-8 and TRBJ1-5 for the parts outside the CDR3, the full variable domain is EAGVTQSPTHLIKTRGQQATLRCSPISGHTSVYWYQQALGLGLQFLLWYDEGEERNRGNFPPRFSGRQFPNYSSELNVNALELEDSALYLCASSPGTGIDNQPQHFGDGTRLSIL.

This clone was seen only a few times. The CDR3 sequence: CASSLPGFGGYNEQFF. CDR3 bases: TGTGCCAGCAGTTTACCCGGCTTCGGGGGTTACAATGAGCAGTTCTTC. V usage is TRBV6-5 and J usage is TRBJ2-1; weak D call: TRBD2 (6 bases). Germline loops: CDR1 MNHEY, CDR2 SVGAGI. The CDR3 length is 16 residues. V gave up 4 bases and J gave up 4 bases, with 17 bases separating them.

In this sample, this clone turned up once. The chain carries TRBV9 and TRBJ1-1; D gene unclear. This CDR3 is 13 amino acids long. Germline CDR1 and CDR2: SGDLS and YYNGEE. V lost 3 bases and J lost 5, with 11 bases in between. The CDR3: CASSAHGGTEAFF. For the CDR3, the DNA is TGTGCCAGCAGCGCCCACGGTGGGACTGAAGCTTTCTTT.

The V gene is TRBV11-2, the J gene TRBJ2-7, with TRBD1 identical over 10 bases. The CDR3 loop spans 16 amino acids. The V gene end was trimmed by 5 bases and the J gene end by 4 bases; junction bases not matched to a gene: 11. The germline CDR1 and CDR2 sequences are SGHAT and FQNNGV. The CDR3 nucleotides are TGTGCCAGCAGCCGCGGGACAGGGGAGTTTGGGTACGAGCAGTACTTC. It codes for CASSRGTGEFGYEQYF.

To note about this clone: The junction departs from the called germline gene at one end, perhaps through a read error. At the DNA level, this CDR3 is encoded by other sequences in the same sample as well. This sequence joins TRBV27 and TRBJ2-3; D is perhaps TRBD1 or TRBD2 (5 bases each). The CDR3 is 17 amino acids. Germline V gives CDR1 MNHEY, CDR2 SMNVEV (reference sequence). CDR3 region: CASSRKGPLSSTDTQYF. The DNA for the CDR3 is TGTGCCAGCAGTCGTAAGGGACCTCTTTCAAGCACAGATACACAGTATTTT.

The chain carries TRBV19 and TRBJ1-5; D remains ambiguous. The CDR3 is 13 amino acids. CDR1 is LNHDA and CDR2 is SQIVND in the germline V gene (reference sequence). V dropped 6 bases and J dropped 5 bases, with 11 bases sitting between them. The CDR3 DNA sequence: TGTGCCAGTAGCGAGGGTGGGTATCAGCCCCAGCATTTT. Protein: CASSEGGYQPQHF. The full variable domain, its missing parts supplied by reference TRBV19 and TRBJ1-5, is DGGITQSPKYLFRKEGQNVTLSCEQNLNHDAMYWYRQDPGQGLRLIYYSQIVNDFQKGDIAEGYSVSREKKESFPLTVTSAQKNPTAFYLCASSEGGYQPQHFGDGTRLSIL.

This clone was observed once. V usage is TRBV19 and J usage is TRBJ1-2; 7 positions match TRBD1. J lost 8 bases, V lost 10 bases, and 13 bases had no gene match. The germline V gene encodes CDR1 LNHDA and CDR2 SQIVND (reference sequence). The CDR3 length is 13 residues. CDR3: CATKVGGVYGYTF. The CDR3 nucleotides read TGTGCCACCAAGGTAGGGGGCGTCTACGGCTACACCTTC.

The chain couples TRBV11-2 to TRBJ2-3; 8 positions match TRBD2. V shed 4 bases and J 10 bases; nucleotides not matched to a gene: 7. The CDR3 has 13 amino acids. Germline-derived CDR1 and CDR2 are SGHAT and FQNNGV. The CDR3: CASSSGLVFPQYF. The CDR3 coding sequence is TGTGCCAGCAGCTCGGGACTAGTGTTCCCGCAGTATTTT.

The rearrangement uses TRBV29-1 and TRBJ2-3, with 7 bases identical to TRBD1. Germline V gene sequence: CDR1 SQVTM, CDR2 ANQGSEA. V gave up 4 bases and J gave up 2 bases; unmatched junction bases: 9. The CDR3 is 15 amino acids. The CDR3 coding sequence is TGCAGCGTTGCCGGGGACAGAGGCTTCACAGATACGCAGTATTTT. This encodes CSVAGDRGFTDTQYF.

The CDR3 nucleotides read TGTGCCAGTAGACCGACAAACCTCTATGGCTACACCTTC. It codes for CASRPTNLYGYTF. This rearrangement joins TRBV19 to TRBJ1-2; D is ambiguous. The CDR3 length is 13 residues. The V end lost 6 bases, the J end lost 4 bases, and 12 bases lay between the germline ends. Germline CDR1 LNHDA, CDR2 SQIVND (reference sequence).

The chain combines TRBV30 with TRBJ2-5; the D call may be TRBD1 or TRBD2 (5 bases each). Germline values: CDR1 GTSNPN, CDR2 SVGIG (reference sequence). This CDR3 comprises 12 residues. Trimming pared 5 bases from V and 5 bases from J, leaving 12 bases between. CDR3 nucleotide sequence: TGTGCCTGGGAGGGGCTCGGGGAGACCCAGTACTTC. It encodes CAWEGLGETQYF.

The rearrangement links TRBV7-3 to TRBJ1-1, with a weak D call TRBD1 (6 bases). The CDR3 is made up of 15 amino acids. Germline assignment: CDR1 SGHTA and CDR2 FQGTGA. The V gene lost 2 bases and the J gene lost 1 base, with 11 bases spanning the gap. The CDR3 here is CASSLQGITNTEAFF. The CDR3 nucleotides are TGTGCCAGCAGCTTACAGGGGATAACGAACACTGAAGCTTTCTTT. The whole variable domain, remainder taken from reference TRBV7-3 and TRBJ1-1, is GAGVSQTPSNKVTEKGKYVELRCDPISGHTALYWYRQSLGQGPEFLIYFQGTGAADDSGLPNDRFFAVRPEGSVSTLKIQRTERGDSAVYLCASSLQGITNTEAFFGQGTRLTVV.

The chain couples TRBV13 to TRBJ2-5; tentative D call: TRBD1 (6 bases). V was clipped by 2 bases and J by 3 bases, with 10 bases between them. There are 14 residues in the CDR3. Germline CDR1 reads PRHDT; CDR2 reads FYEKMQ (reference sequence). CDR3 bases: TGTGCCAGCAGCTTAAAAACAGGGAAAGAGACCCAGTACTTC. Translation gives CASSLKTGKETQYF.

The V and J genes are TRBV7-2 and TRBJ2-7, with D possibly matching TRBD2 (6 bases). The closer fit of TRBJ2-5 to the DNA end suggests the J call may be wrong. The CDR3 extends over 12 amino acids. Germline loops: CDR1 SGHTA, CDR2 FQGNSA. The CDR3, as DNA: TGTGCCAGCAGCTTTGCGGGGGAGACCCAGTACTTC. Translating it yields CASSFAGETQYF.

This chain connects TRBV6-1 to TRBJ2-5; D remains unclear. The V gene lost 5 bases and the J gene lost 2 bases, with 15 bases spanning the gap. The CDR3 sequence is 15 residues long. Germline V CDR1 and CDR2: MNHNS, SASEGT. The CDR3 DNA reads TGTGCCAGCAGTACTATTGTGGGATCACAAGAGACCCAGTACTTC. It is translated as CASSTIVGSQETQYF.

V and J are TRBV30 and TRBJ1-5; weak D call: TRBD1 (6 bases). Germline assignment: CDR1 GTSNPN and CDR2 SVGIG (reference sequence). The CDR3 loop spans 12 amino acids. V gave up 4 bases and J gave up 4 bases, with 8 bases separating them. In DNA form, the CDR3 reads TGTGCCTGGAACAGGGTAAATCAGCCCCAGCATTTT. This codes for CAWNRVNQPQHF. Full variable domain (rest looked up from reference TRBV30 and TRBJ1-5): SQTIHQWPATLVQPVGSPLSLECTVEGTSNPNLYWYRQAAGRGLQLLFYSVGIGQISSEVPQNLSASRPQDRQFILSSKKLLLSDSGFYLCAWNRVNQPQHFGDGTRLSIL.

The genes are TRBV15 and TRBJ1-1; D is perhaps TRBD1 (5 bases). From germline, CDR1 is LNHNV and CDR2 YYDKDF (reference sequence). Trimming left V 1 base short and J 5 bases short, with 14 bases between. This CDR3 is built from 15 residues. Written as DNA, the CDR3 is TGTGCCACCAGCAGAGGGTCCGGGGGTTTAACTGAAGCTTTCTTT. Translating gives CATSRGSGGLTEAFF.

The chain recombines TRBV6-6 with TRBJ1-1; a weak D match, TRBD1 (5 bases). V shed 2 bases and J shed 11 bases, with 18 bases lying between them. This CDR3 is built from 14 residues. Per the germline V gene, CDR1 is MNHNY and CDR2 is SVGAGI (reference sequence). The CDR3 loop reads CASSYPDMHTVAFF. Here the CDR3 DNA reads TGTGCCAGCAGTTACCCGGACATGCACACCGTGGCTTTCTTT.

The DNA of the CDR3 is TGTGCCACGTCCCGGGACAGCTACAATCAGCCCCAGCATTTT. Its protein product is CATSRDSYNQPQHF. J is TRBJ1-5 and V is TRBV6-1; 7 bases are shared with TRBD1. The CDR3 covers 14 residues. The germline CDR1 and CDR2 sequences are MNHNS and SASEGT. The V and J ends lost 10 bases and 3 bases, in that order; junction bases with no gene match: 9.

The sample holds one count of this clone. The chain uses TRBV5-4 and TRBJ2-1; D ambiguous. V lost 0 bases and J lost 6, with 7 bases in between. The germline CDR1 and CDR2 sequences are SGHNT and YYREEE (reference sequence). The CDR3 spans 13 residues. CDR3 DNA sequence: TGTGCCAGCAGCTTGGGCGGACCCAATGAGCAGTTCTTC. Residues: CASSLGGPNEQFF.

This chain connects TRBV18 to TRBJ1-1; no definite D call. The CDR3 runs to 12 residues. In germline, CDR1 is KGHSH, CDR2 LQKENI. V lost 3 bases to trimming and J lost 3 bases, with 5 bases between them. The CDR3 loop reads CASSPPDTEAFF. For the CDR3, the DNA is TGTGCCAGCTCACCCCCGGACACTGAAGCTTTCTTT.